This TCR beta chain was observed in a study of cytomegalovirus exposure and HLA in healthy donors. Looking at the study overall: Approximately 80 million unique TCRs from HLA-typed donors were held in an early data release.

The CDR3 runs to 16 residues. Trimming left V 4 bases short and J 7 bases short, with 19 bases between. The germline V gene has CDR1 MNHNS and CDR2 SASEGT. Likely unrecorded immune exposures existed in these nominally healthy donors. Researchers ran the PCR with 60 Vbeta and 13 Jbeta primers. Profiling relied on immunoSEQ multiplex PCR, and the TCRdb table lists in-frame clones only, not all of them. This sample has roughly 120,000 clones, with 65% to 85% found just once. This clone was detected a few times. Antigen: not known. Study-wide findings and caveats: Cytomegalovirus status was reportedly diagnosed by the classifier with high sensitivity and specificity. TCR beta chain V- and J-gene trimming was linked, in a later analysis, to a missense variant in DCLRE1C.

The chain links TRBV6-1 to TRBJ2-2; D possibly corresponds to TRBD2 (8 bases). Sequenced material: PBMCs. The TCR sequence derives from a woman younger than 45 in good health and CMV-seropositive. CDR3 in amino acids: CASSGQGLDPVGELFF. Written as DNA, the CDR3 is TGTGCCAGCAGTGGACAGGGACTAGATCCAGTCGGGGAGCTGTTTTTT.